This T cell receptor (beta chain) was observed in a study of shared clonotypes between healthy human individuals. Whole-study results and caveats: Around 5.3% of naive CD4 clonotypes were shared across a few donors. Generation probability values for non-shared clonotypes were lower than those for clonotypes shared by all four donors.

Assay used: immunoSEQ multiplex PCR; TCRdb lists only in-frame clones, some missing. The top ten clones hold around 0.12% of a sample with around 600,000 clones, approximately 95% of them seen once. Naive CD8 cells comprised CD45RO-negative, CCR7-positively selected cells, excluding terminally differentiated effector memory CD45RA+ cells. As for this clone: Its cognate antigen is unknown.

Germline lookup yields CDR1 SGHVS and CDR2 FNYEAQ. With 1 base removed from V and 5 bases from J, the gap between germline ends came to 15 bases. The CDR3 extends over 15 amino acids. V and J are TRBV7-6 and TRBJ2-7; D may correspond to TRBD1 or TRBD2 (5 bases each). Source material: naive CD8+ T cells sorted from blood. The receptor comes from a woman aged 30 to 39 in good health. Written as DNA, the CDR3 is TGTGCCAGCAGCTTAGAGTTAACGGGGCTGGACGAGCAGTACTTC. This sequence encodes CASSLELTGLDEQYF.